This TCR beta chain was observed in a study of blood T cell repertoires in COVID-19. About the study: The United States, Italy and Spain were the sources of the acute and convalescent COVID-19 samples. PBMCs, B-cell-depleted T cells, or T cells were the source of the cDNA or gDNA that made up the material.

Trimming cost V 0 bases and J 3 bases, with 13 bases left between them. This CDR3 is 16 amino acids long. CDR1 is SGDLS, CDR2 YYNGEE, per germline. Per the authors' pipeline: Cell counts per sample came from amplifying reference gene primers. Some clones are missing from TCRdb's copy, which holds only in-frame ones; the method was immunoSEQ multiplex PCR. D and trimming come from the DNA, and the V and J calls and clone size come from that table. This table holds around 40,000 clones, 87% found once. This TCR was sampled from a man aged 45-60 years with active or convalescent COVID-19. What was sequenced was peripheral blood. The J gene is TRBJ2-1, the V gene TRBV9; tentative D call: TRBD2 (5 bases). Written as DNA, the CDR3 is TGTGCCAGCAGCGTAGAGGGAGTGGCGGGCTACAATGAGCAGTTCTTC. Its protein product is CASSVEGVAGYNEQFF.